A selection of T cell receptor beta chains follows, all from one sample in a study of cytomegalovirus exposure and HLA in healthy donors. Here immunoSEQ multiplex PCR was the method, and the copy in TCRdb shows in-frame clones only, minus some. The data show 250,000 to 350,000 clones, about 80% seen once. Sequencing was carried out using PBMCs. The receptors come from a girl aged 2 to 10 in good health and CMV-seronegative. Each CDR3 is given with its conserved first and last residue. Fields, in order: V gene, D gene, J gene, clone size, CDR3 protein, CDR3 DNA. A D gene is named only where the DNA matches it firmly. Size tells how often a clone was seen (once, few, many) or the class of an expanded clone, and some rows leave it out.

v_call: TRBV15; d_call: NA; j_call: TRBJ2-7; clone_size: NA; cdr3_aa: CATTTWGGSEQYF; cdr3_nt: TGTGCCACCACGACGTGGGGGGGCTCGGAGCAGTACTTC
v_call: TRBV28; d_call: TRBD2; j_call: TRBJ2-4; clone_size: NA; cdr3_aa: CASLPSGEAKNIQYF; cdr3_nt: TGTGCCAGTTTGCCTAGCGGAGAAGCCAAAAACATTCAGTACTTC
v_call: TRBV6-5; d_call: TRBD1; j_call: TRBJ2-7; clone_size: NA; cdr3_aa: CASRRRQGAYEQYF; cdr3_nt: TGTGCCAGCAGACGAAGACAGGGGGCCTACGAGCAGTACTTC
v_call: TRBV30; d_call: TRBD2; j_call: TRBJ2-1; clone_size: NA; cdr3_aa: CAWSTIREGTNEQFF; cdr3_nt: TGTGCCTGGAGTACCATCAGGGAGGGGACGAATGAGCAGTTCTTC
v_call: TRBV10-3; d_call: TRBD1; j_call: TRBJ1-1; clone_size: NA; cdr3_aa: CAIMDRGVNTEAFF; cdr3_nt: TGTGCCATCATGGACAGGGGGGTTAACACTGAAGCTTTCTTT
v_call: TRBV28; d_call: NA; j_call: TRBJ1-1; clone_size: NA; cdr3_aa: CASSLVGDGTEAFF; cdr3_nt: TGTGCCAGCAGTTTAGTGGGCGACGGAACTGAAGCTTTCTTT
v_call: TRBV29-1; d_call: NA; j_call: TRBJ1-6; clone_size: NA; cdr3_aa: CSGRETINSPLHF; cdr3_nt: TGCAGCGGTCGGGAAACGATCAATTCACCCCTCCACTTT
v_call: TRBV7-2; d_call: TRBD2; j_call: TRBJ2-1; clone_size: few; cdr3_aa: CASSLVGLAGRNEQFF; cdr3_nt: TGTGCCAGCAGTCTGGTAGGGCTAGCGGGGCGCAATGAGCAGTTCTTC
v_call: TRBV28; d_call: NA; j_call: TRBJ1-4; clone_size: NA; cdr3_aa: CASRDTNEKLFF; cdr3_nt: TGTGCCAGCAGGGACACCAATGAAAAACTGTTTTTT
v_call: TRBV6-5; d_call: TRBD1; j_call: TRBJ2-7; clone_size: NA; cdr3_aa: CASSYQGQGSEQYF; cdr3_nt: TGTGCCAGCAGTTACCAGGGACAGGGGAGCGAGCAGTACTTC
v_call: TRBV7-2; d_call: NA; j_call: TRBJ2-7; clone_size: NA; cdr3_aa: CASSLSLLSYEQYF; cdr3_nt: TGTGCCAGCAGCTTAAGTTTACTCTCCTACGAGCAGTACTTC
v_call: TRBV5-1; d_call: TRBD1; j_call: TRBJ1-2; clone_size: NA; cdr3_aa: CASSQDRGNYGYTF; cdr3_nt: TGCGCCAGCAGTCAGGACAGGGGGAACTATGGCTACACCTTC
v_call: TRBV9; d_call: TRBD2; j_call: TRBJ2-7; clone_size: NA; cdr3_aa: CASSAGGGLYEQYF; cdr3_nt: TGTGCCAGCAGCGCGGGGGGGGGCCTCTACGAGCAGTACTTC
v_call: TRBV4-2; d_call: TRBD2; j_call: TRBJ2-2; clone_size: NA; cdr3_aa: CASSPFSSGGPSKVGPGELFF; cdr3_nt: TGTGCCAGCAGCCCCTTCTCTAGCGGGGGACCATCTAAAGTGGGGCCCGGGGAGCTGTTTTTT
v_call: TRBV5-1; d_call: TRBD1; j_call: TRBJ2-2; clone_size: NA; cdr3_aa: CASSLARDSKPYF; cdr3_nt: TGCGCCAGCAGCCTCGCCCGGGACAGCAAGCCGTATTTT
v_call: TRBV18; d_call: NA; j_call: TRBJ1-1; clone_size: NA; cdr3_aa: CASSRGENTEAFF; cdr3_nt: TGTGCCAGCTCCCGGGGGGAGAACACTGAAGCTTTCTTT
v_call: TRBV9; d_call: NA; j_call: TRBJ1-6; clone_size: NA; cdr3_aa: CASSAYAGSRNSPLHF; cdr3_nt: TGTGCCAGCAGCGCCTACGCGGGGAGTCGCAATTCACCCCTCCACTTT
v_call: TRBV30; d_call: TRBD2; j_call: TRBJ2-1; clone_size: NA; cdr3_aa: CASSSGGVYNEQFF; cdr3_nt: TGTGCCTCCTCTAGCGGAGGGGTGTACAATGAGCAGTTCTTC
v_call: TRBV2; d_call: NA; j_call: TRBJ1-2; clone_size: few; cdr3_aa: CASSEVQGIYGYTF; cdr3_nt: TGTGCCAGCAGTGAAGTGCAGGGAATTTACGGCTACACCTTC
v_call: TRBV7-9; d_call: NA; j_call: TRBJ2-3; clone_size: NA; cdr3_aa: CASGARDTQYF; cdr3_nt: TGTGCCAGCGGGGCGAGGGATACGCAGTATTTT
v_call: TRBV7-9; d_call: NA; j_call: TRBJ2-1; clone_size: NA; cdr3_aa: CASSFVGMEDYNEQFF; cdr3_nt: TGTGCCAGCAGCTTTGTGGGAATGGAGGACTACAATGAGCAGTTCTTC
v_call: TRBV6-1; d_call: NA; j_call: TRBJ1-1; clone_size: NA; cdr3_aa: CASSSIQETEAFF; cdr3_nt: TGTGCCAGCAGCAGTATACAGGAAACTGAAGCTTTCTTT
v_call: TRBV2; d_call: NA; j_call: TRBJ2-1; clone_size: NA; cdr3_aa: CASSEQGSYNEQFF; cdr3_nt: TGTGCCAGCAGTGAACAGGGCTCGTACAATGAGCAGTTCTTC
v_call: TRBV28; d_call: TRBD1; j_call: TRBJ2-7; clone_size: NA; cdr3_aa: CASSSPGQLYEQYF; cdr3_nt: TGTGCCAGCAGTTCTCCGGGACAGCTATACGAGCAGTACTTC
v_call: TRBV6-5; d_call: NA; j_call: TRBJ2-1; clone_size: NA; cdr3_aa: CASSPLEVSYNEQFF; cdr3_nt: TGTGCCAGCAGTCCCCTTGAGGTCTCCTACAATGAGCAGTTCTTC
v_call: TRBV28; d_call: TRBD1; j_call: TRBJ2-7; clone_size: NA; cdr3_aa: CASSLAATGGYEQYF; cdr3_nt: TGTGCCAGCAGTCTCGCAGCGACAGGGGGCTACGAGCAGTACTTC
v_call: TRBV6-5; d_call: TRBD1; j_call: TRBJ2-7; clone_size: NA; cdr3_aa: CASRYNRQGAYEQYF; cdr3_nt: TGTGCCAGCAGATACAACAGACAGGGAGCCTACGAGCAGTACTTC
v_call: TRBV5-6; d_call: NA; j_call: TRBJ1-4; clone_size: NA; cdr3_aa: CASSKQGLNEKLFF; cdr3_nt: TGTGCCAGCAGCAAACAGGGCCTTAATGAAAAACTGTTTTTT